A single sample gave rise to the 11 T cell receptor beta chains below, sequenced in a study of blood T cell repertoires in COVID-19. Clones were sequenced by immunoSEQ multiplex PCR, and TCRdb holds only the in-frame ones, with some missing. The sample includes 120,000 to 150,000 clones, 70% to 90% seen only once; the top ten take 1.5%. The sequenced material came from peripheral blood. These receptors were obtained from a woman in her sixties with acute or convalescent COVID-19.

The CDR3 sequence: CASSLNRGNTEAFF. The DNA for the CDR3 is TGTGCCAGCAGTTTAAACAGGGGGAACACTGAAGCTTTCTTT. V usage is TRBV27 and J usage is TRBJ1-1, with 7 bases lining up with TRBD1. The length of the CDR3 is 14 residues. V lost 2 bases, J lost 1 base, and 1 base stayed unmatched. In germline, CDR1 is MNHEY, CDR2 SMNVEV (reference sequence).

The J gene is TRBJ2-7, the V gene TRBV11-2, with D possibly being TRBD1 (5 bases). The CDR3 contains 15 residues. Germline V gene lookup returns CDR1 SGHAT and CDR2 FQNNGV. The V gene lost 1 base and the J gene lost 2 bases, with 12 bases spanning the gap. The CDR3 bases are TGTGCCAGCAGCTTAGGCCAGGGTAGGACCTACGAGCAGTACTTC. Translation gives CASSLGQGRTYEQYF.

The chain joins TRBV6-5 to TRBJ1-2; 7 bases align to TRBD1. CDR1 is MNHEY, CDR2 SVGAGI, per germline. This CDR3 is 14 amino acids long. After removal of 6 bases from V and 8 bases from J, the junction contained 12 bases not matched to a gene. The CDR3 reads CASRPRDSLEGYTF. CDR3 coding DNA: TGTGCCAGCAGACCACGGGACAGTCTAGAAGGCTACACCTTC.

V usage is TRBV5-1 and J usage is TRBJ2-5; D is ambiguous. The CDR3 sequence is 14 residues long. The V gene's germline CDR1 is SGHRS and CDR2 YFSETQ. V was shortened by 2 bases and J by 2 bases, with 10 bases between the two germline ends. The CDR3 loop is CASSFFLNQETQYF. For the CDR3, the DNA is TGCGCCAGCAGCTTCTTCCTAAATCAAGAGACCCAGTACTTC.

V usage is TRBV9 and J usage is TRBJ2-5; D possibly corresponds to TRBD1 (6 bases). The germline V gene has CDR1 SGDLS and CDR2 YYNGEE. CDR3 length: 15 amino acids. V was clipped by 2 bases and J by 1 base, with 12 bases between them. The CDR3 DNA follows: TGTGCCAGCAGCGTTGAGGACAGCCTCCAAGAGACCCAGTACTTC. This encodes CASSVEDSLQETQYF.

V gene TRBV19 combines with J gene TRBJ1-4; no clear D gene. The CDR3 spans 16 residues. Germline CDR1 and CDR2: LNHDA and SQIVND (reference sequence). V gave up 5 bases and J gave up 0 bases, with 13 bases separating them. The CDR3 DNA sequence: TGTGCCAGTAGTCGTACTTCCGGGGCAACTAATGAAAAACTGTTTTTT. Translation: CASSRTSGATNEKLFF.

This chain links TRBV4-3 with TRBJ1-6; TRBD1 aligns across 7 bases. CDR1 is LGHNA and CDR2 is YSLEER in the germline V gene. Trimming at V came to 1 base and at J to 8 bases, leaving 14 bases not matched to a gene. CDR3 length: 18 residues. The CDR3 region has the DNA TGCGCCAGCAGCCAAGGAGCTTTTCGGACGGGACAGTATTCACCCCTCCACTTT. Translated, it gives CASSQGAFRTGQYSPLHF.

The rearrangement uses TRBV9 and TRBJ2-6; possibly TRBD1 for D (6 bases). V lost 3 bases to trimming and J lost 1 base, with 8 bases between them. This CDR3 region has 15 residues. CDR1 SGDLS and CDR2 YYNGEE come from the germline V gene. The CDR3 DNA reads TGTGCCAGCAGCGCCAGGGGATCTGGGGCCAACGTCCTGACTTTC. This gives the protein CASSARGSGANVLTF.

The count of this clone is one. The CDR3 spells CASSPQGGETQYF. The DNA for the CDR3 is TGTGCCAGCAGCCCACAGGGAGGGGAGACCCAGTACTTC. This sequence joins TRBV4-2 and TRBJ2-5, with TRBD2 as a possible D gene (7 bases). Germline assignment: CDR1 LGHNA and CDR2 YNFKEQ. The CDR3 is made up of 13 amino acids. V lost 4 bases, J lost 5 bases, and 11 bases lay in between.

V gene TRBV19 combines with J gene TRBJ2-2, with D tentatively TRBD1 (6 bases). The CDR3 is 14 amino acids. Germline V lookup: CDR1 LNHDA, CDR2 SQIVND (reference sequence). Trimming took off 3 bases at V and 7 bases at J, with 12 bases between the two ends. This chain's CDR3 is CASSISRGNGELFF. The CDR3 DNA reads TGTGCCAGTAGTATCTCCAGGGGAAACGGGGAGCTGTTTTTT.

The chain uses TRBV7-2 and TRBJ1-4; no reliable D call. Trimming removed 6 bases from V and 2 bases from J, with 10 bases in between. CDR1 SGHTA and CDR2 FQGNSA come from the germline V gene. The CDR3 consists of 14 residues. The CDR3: CASRPAGTNEKLFF. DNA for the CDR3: TGTGCCAGCAGACCTGCGGGGACTAATGAAAAACTGTTTTTT.